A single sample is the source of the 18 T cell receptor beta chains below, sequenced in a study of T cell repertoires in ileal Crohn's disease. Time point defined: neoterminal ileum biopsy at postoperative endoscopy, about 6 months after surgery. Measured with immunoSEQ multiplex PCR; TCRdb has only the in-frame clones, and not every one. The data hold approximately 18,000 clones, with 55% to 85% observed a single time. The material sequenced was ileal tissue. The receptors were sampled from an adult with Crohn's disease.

Here the CDR3 reads CASCPPSSYEQYF. For the CDR3, the DNA is TGTGCCAGCTGTCCTCCGAGCTCCTACGAGCAGTACTTC. V usage is TRBV18 and J usage is TRBJ2-7; D is unresolved. V shed 7 bases and J shed 0 bases, with 10 bases lying between them. The CDR3 has 13 amino acids. Germline CDR1 reads KGHSH; CDR2 reads LQKENI. The full variable domain, completed using reference TRBV18 and TRBJ2-7, is NAGVMQNPRHLVRRRGQEARLRCSPMKGHSHVYWYRQLPEEGLKFMVYLQKENIIDESGMPKERFSAEFPKEGPSILRIQQVVRGDSAAYFCASCPPSSYEQYFGPGTRLTVT.

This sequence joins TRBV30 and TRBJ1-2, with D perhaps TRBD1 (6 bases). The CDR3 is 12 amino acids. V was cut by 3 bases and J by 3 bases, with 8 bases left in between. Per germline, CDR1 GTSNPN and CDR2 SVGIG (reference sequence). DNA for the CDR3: TGTGCCTGGAGGGACAGCTACTATGGCTACACCTTC. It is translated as CAWRDSYYGYTF.

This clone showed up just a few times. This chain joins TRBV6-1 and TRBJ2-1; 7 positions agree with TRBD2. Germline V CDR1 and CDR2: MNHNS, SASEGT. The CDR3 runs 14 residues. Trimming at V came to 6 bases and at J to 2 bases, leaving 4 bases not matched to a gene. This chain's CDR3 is CASSLGGTYNEQFF. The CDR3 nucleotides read TGTGCCAGCAGCCTCGGGGGGACCTACAATGAGCAGTTCTTC.

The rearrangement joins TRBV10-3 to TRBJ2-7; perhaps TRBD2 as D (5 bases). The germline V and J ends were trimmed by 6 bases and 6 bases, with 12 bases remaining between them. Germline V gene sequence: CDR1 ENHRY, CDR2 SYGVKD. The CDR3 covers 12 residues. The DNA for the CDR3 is TGTGCCATCAGGGAGGAACGCGGCGAGCAGTACTTC. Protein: CAIREERGEQYF.

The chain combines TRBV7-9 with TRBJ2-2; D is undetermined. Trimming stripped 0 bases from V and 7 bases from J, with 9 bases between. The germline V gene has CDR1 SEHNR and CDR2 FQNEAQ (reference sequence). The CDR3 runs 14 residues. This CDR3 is CASSLAAAGGELFF. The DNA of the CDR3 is TGTGCCAGCAGCTTAGCCGCGGCCGGCGGGGAGCTGTTTTTT.

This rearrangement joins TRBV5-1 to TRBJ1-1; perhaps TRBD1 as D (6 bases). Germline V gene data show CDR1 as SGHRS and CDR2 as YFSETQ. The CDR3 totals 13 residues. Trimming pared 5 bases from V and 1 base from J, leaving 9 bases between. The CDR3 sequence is CASRWGRNTEAFF. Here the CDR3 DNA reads TGCGCCAGCAGATGGGGGCGGAACACTGAAGCTTTCTTT.

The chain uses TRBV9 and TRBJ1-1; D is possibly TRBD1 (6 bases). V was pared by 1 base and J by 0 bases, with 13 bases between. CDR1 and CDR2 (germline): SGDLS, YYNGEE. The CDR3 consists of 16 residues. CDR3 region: CASSVRDNLLNTEAFF. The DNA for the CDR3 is TGTGCCAGCAGCGTAAGGGACAACCTCCTGAACACTGAAGCTTTCTTT.

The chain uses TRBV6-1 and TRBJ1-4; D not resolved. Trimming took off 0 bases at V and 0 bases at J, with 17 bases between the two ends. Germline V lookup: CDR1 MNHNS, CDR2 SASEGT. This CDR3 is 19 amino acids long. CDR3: CASSEALPARRSTNEKLFF. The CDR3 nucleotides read TGTGCCAGCAGTGAAGCGCTACCCGCACGGAGGTCAACTAATGAAAAACTGTTTTTT.

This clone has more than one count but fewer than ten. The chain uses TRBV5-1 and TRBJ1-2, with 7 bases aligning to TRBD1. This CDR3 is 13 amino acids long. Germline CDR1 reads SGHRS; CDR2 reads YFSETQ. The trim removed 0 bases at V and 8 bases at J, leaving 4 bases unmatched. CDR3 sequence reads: CASSLGQGEGYTF. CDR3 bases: TGCGCCAGCAGCTTGGGACAGGGCGAAGGCTACACCTTC.

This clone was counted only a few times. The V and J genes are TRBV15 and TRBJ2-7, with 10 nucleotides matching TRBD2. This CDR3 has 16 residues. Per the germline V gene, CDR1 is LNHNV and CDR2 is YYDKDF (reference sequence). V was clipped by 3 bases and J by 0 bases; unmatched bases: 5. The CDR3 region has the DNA TGTGCCACCAGCAGGTTAGCGGGAGGTTACTCCTACGAGCAGTACTTC. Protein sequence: CATSRLAGGYSYEQYF.

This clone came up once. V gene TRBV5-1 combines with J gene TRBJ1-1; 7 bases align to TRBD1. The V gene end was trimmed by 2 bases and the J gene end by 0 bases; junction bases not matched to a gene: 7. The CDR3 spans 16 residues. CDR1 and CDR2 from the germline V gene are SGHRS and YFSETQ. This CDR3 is CASSLNRGLLNTEAFF. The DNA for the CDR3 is TGCGCCAGCAGCTTAAACAGGGGACTCTTGAACACTGAAGCTTTCTTT.

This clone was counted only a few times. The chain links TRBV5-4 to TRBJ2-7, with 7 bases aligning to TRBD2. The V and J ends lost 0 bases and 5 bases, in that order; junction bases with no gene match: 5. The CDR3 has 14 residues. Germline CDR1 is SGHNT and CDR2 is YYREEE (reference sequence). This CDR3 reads CASSLGWGGDEQYF. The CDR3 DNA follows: TGTGCCAGCAGCTTGGGTTGGGGGGGAGACGAGCAGTACTTC.

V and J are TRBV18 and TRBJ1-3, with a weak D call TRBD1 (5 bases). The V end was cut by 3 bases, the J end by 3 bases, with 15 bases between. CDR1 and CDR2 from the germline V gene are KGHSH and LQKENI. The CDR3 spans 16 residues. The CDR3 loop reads CASSPQVAGYGNTIYF. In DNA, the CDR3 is TGTGCCAGCTCACCCCAGGTGGCAGGGTATGGAAACACCATATATTTT.

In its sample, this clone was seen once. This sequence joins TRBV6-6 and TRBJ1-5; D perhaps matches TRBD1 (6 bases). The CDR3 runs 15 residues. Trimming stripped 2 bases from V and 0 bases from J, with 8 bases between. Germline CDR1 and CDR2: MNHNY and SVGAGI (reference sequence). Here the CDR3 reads CASSYMGASNQPQHF. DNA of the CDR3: TGTGCCAGCAGTTACATGGGGGCTAGCAATCAGCCCCAGCATTTT.

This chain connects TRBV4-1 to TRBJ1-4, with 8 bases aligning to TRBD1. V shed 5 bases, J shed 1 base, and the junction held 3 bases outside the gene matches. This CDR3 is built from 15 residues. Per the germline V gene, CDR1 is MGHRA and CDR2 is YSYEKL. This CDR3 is CASSDGQGTNEKLFF. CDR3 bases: TGCGCCAGCAGCGACGGACAGGGAACTAATGAAAAACTGTTTTTT.

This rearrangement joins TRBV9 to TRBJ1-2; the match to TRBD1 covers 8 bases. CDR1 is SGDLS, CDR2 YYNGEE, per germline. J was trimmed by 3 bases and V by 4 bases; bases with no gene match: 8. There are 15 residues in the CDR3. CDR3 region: CASSSRQGPYYGYTF. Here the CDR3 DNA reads TGTGCCAGCAGCTCCCGACAGGGGCCTTACTATGGCTACACCTTC.

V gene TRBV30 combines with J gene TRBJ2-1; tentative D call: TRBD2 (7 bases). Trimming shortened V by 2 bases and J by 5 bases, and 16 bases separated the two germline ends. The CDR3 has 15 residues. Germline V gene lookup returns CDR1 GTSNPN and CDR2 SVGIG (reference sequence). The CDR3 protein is CAWSLSRRGHNEQFF. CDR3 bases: TGTGCCTGGAGTCTAAGTAGGCGGGGGCACAATGAGCAGTTCTTC.

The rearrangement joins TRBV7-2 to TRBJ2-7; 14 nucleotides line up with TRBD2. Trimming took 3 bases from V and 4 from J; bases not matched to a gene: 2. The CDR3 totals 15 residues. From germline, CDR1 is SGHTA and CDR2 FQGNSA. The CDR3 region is CASSLTSGGEYEQYF. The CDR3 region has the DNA TGTGCCAGCAGCTTGACTAGCGGGGGGGAATACGAGCAGTACTTC. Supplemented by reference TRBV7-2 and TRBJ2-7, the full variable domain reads GAGVSQSPSNKVTEKGKDVELRCDPISGHTALYWYRQSLGQGLEFLIYFQGNSAPDKSGLPSDRFSAERTGGSVSTLTIQRTQQEDSAVYLCASSLTSGGEYEQYFGPGTRLTVT.